Each of the 5 T cell receptor beta chains below was sequenced from the same sample in a study of control samples from healthy donors and cancer patients. Profiled with immunoSEQ multiplex PCR; TCRdb holds only in-frame clones, not every one. The sample lists some 130,000 clones; over 85% were seen once. The material sequenced was blood. These receptors were obtained from a man aged 18-30 years in good health.

This chain connects TRBV10-3 to TRBJ2-1; D may be TRBD2 (5 bases). The CDR3 is made up of 13 amino acids. CDR1 is ENHRY, CDR2 SYGVKD, per germline. Trimming cost V 10 bases and J 1 base, with 11 bases left between them. Here the CDR3 reads CATLRGSYNEQFF. CDR3 sequence (DNA): TGTGCCACCCTCAGAGGGTCCTACAATGAGCAGTTCTTC.

The CDR3 reads CATSRDGGPGNTIYF. The CDR3 DNA reads TGTGCCACCAGCAGAGATGGGGGGCCGGGAAACACCATATATTTT. The J gene is TRBJ1-3, the V gene TRBV15, with D tentatively TRBD1 (6 bases). The CDR3 is made up of 15 amino acids. V was pared by 0 bases and J by 4 bases, with 10 bases between. Per the germline V gene, CDR1 is LNHNV and CDR2 is YYDKDF (reference sequence).

V is TRBV19 and J is TRBJ1-5; D remains unclear. The CDR3 is 16 residues long. Germline V gene lookup returns CDR1 LNHDA and CDR2 SQIVND (reference sequence). Trimming stripped 7 bases from V and 3 bases from J, with 19 bases between. CDR3 in DNA: TGTGCCAGTACCCCCCCGGGTGGAGGCGCCAATCAGCCCCAGCATTTT. As protein: CASTPPGGGANQPQHF.

The CDR3 DNA is TGTGCCAGCAGCAAACCGGGACAGGGGGCTGTCCCCTTCTTGGGCTATGGCTACACCTTC. Encoded protein: CASSKPGQGAVPFLGYGYTF. The chain employs TRBV21-1 and TRBJ1-2; the D call TRBD1 from the table was never checked on the DNA. TRBV21-1 constitutes a pseudogene. The CDR3 is made up of 20 amino acids.

The V and J genes are TRBV7-6 and TRBJ2-3; 10 nucleotides line up with TRBD2. The ends lost 5 bases at V and 9 bases at J; junction bases unmatched: 5. The CDR3 extends over 13 amino acids. Germline CDR1 SGHVS, CDR2 FNYEAQ. The CDR3 loop is CASSGLAGVTQYF. The CDR3 nucleotides are TGTGCCAGCAGCGGCCTAGCGGGGGTAACGCAGTATTTT.